This TCR beta chain stems from a study of graft-versus-host responses after intestinal transplantation. Overall study context: Every recipient had anti-thymocyte globulin induction and around three years of tacrolimus plus steroids.

Study conclusions and caveats: Some GvH clones were seen earlier in gut or blood, suggesting intestinal origin.

Using immunoSEQ multiplex PCR, the repertoire was profiled, and TCRdb retains in-frame clones only, with some absent. The top ten hold 0.2% to 0.25% of the sample, which has over 100,000 clones, about 92% seen once. A remark on this clone: As yet, its antigen is unknown.

The clonotype originates from a human donor who was the organ donor for an intestinal transplant. The source was unstimulated CD4+ T cells sorted from spleen or lymph node cells, collected before transplant.

In DNA form, the CDR3 reads TGCGCCAGCAGCTTGGACAGTCGGGATCAGCCCCAGCATTTT. As protein: CASSLDSRDQPQHF. The chain has TRBV5-1 and TRBJ1-5; D uncertain. V lost 0 bases and J 5 bases, leaving 9 bases between the germline ends. The CDR3 is made up of 14 amino acids. The germline gives CDR1 SGHRS, CDR2 YFSETQ. The full variable domain, completed using reference TRBV5-1 and TRBJ1-5, is KAGVTQTPRYLIKTRGQQVTLSCSPISGHRSVSWYQQTPGQGLQFLFEYFSETQRNKGNFPGRFSGRQFSNSRSEMNVSTLELGDSALYLCASSLDSRDQPQHFGDGTRLSIL.